This entry features one TCR beta chain sequence. As yet, its antigen is unknown. Profiled with immunoSEQ multiplex PCR; TCRdb holds only in-frame clones, not every one. The top ten clones hold approximately 2.4% of a sample with some 42,000 clones, 80% to 90% of them seen once. J lost 0 bases, V lost 5 bases, and 5 bases had no gene match. This CDR3 region has 15 residues. Looked up from germline, CDR1 is SGDLS and CDR2 is YYNGEE. This sample was included in a study of OX40 agonist ivuxolimab in advanced cancers. Study information: A male proportion of about 80% was recorded, with mean age roughly 60 years and range roughly 23 to 85. Whole-study findings and limits: Among the least clonally expanded were partial responders at 0.1-3.0 mg/kg.

V usage is TRBV9 and J usage is TRBJ1-3; TRBD1 matches at 7 bases. The sample was CD4+ or CD8+ T cells sorted from blood, taken in a trial of the OX40 agonist ivuxolimab. This receptor was taken from an adult with an advanced solid tumor such as melanoma, head and neck, liver or kidney cancer. CDR3 in amino acids: CASSGDSFSGNTIYF. The CDR3 DNA sequence: TGTGCCAGCAGTGGGGACAGCTTCTCTGGAAACACCATATATTTT.